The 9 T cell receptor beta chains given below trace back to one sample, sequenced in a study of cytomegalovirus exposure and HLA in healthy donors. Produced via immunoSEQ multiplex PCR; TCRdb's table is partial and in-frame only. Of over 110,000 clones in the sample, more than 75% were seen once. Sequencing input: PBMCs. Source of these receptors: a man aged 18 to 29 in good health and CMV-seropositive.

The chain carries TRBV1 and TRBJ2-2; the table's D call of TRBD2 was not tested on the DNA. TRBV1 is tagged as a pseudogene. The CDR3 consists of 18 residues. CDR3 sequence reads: CTSSQAPDGVGRTGELFF. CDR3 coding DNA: TGCACCAGCAGCCAAGCCCCTGATGGGGTCGGGAGGACCGGGGAGCTGTTTTTT.

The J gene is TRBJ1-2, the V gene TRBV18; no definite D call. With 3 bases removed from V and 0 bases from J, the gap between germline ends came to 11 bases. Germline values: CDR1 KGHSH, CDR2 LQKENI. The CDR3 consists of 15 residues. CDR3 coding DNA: TGTGCCAGCTCACCCGAAGAGGGCCCTAACTATGGCTACACCTTC. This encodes CASSPEEGPNYGYTF.

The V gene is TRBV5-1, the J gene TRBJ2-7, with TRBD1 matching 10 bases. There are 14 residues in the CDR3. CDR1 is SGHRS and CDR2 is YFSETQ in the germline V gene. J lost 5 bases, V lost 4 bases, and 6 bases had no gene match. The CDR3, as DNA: TGCGCCAGCAGCCAGGGACAGGGGAACGACGAGCAGTACTTC. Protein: CASSQGQGNDEQYF.

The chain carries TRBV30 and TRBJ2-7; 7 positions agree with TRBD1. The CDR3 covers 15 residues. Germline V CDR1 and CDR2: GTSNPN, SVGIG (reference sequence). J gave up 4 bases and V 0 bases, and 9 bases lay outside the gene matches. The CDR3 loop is CAWSVPLGQSYEQYF. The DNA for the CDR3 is TGTGCCTGGAGTGTACCGTTGGGACAGTCGTACGAGCAGTACTTC.

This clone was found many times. CDR3 bases: TGTGCCAGCAGTTTATTCGACAGCTACACTGAAGCTTTCTTT. Amino acids: CASSLFDSYTEAFF. The rearrangement uses TRBV27 and TRBJ1-1; tentative D call: TRBD1 (5 bases). In germline, CDR1 is MNHEY, CDR2 SMNVEV (reference sequence). The V gene lost 1 base and the J gene lost 3 bases, with 9 bases spanning the gap. The CDR3 has 14 residues.

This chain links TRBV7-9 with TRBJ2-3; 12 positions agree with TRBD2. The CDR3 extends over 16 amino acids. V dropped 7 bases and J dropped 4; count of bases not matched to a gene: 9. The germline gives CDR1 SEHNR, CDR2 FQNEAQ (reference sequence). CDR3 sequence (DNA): TGTGCCAGCAACTACGGGGGACTAGCGGGCCCAGATACGCAGTATTTT. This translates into CASNYGGLAGPDTQYF.

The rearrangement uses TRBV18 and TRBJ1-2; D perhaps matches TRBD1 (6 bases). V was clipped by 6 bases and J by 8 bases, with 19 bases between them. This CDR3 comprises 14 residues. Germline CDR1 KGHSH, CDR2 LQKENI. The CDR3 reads CASSTLGGASGYTF. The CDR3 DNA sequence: TGTGCCAGCTCGACACTCGGGGGGGCGTCGGGCTACACCTTC.

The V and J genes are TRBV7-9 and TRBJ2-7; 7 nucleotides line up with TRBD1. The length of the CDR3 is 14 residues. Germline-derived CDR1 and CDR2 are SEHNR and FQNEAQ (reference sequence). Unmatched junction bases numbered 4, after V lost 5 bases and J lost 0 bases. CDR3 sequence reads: CASSLGQHSYEQYF. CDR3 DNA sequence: TGTGCCAGCAGCCTGGGACAGCACTCCTACGAGCAGTACTTC.

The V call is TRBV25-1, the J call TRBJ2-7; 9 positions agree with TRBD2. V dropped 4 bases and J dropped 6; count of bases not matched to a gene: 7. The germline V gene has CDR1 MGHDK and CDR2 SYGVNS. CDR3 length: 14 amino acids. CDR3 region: CASSGYSGGGEQYF. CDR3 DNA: TGTGCCAGCAGTGGGTATAGCGGGGGTGGCGAGCAGTACTTC.